Listed below are T cell receptor beta chains from one sample, sequenced in a study of T cell repertoires in cytomegalovirus infection. One entry per CDR3 protein results from TCRdb running MiXCR on the reads. The data show about 490,000 distinct CDR3 sequences, roughly 29% seen once. Sequencing was performed on PBMCs. Receptors originate from a human donor in good health (CMV status not recorded). Some clones in this sample may be carry-over from other donors' samples. Both conserved end residues are part of each CDR3. The order of the fields is CDR3 DNA, CDR3 protein, clone size, V gene, D gene, J gene. A D gene is named only where the DNA matches it firmly. The size of a clone is reported for some rows only, either as once, few or many, or as a class for expanded clones.

CDR3nt: TGTGCCAGCAGCCAAGTAGAAGGAAGCACTGAAGCTTTCTTT
CDR3aa: CASSQVEGSTEAFF
abundance: .
v_gene: TRBV4-2
d_gene: .
j_gene: TRBJ1-1

CDR3nt: TGTGCCAGCTCCCTAAGTTCGGGGGCGGGGGGCTACACCTTC
CDR3aa: CASSLSSGAGGYTF
abundance: few
v_gene: TRBV12-3/TRBV12-4
d_gene: .
j_gene: TRBJ1-2

CDR3nt: TGTGCCAGCAGTCCAGCGGGACAGGGGAAGAACTCACCCCTCCACTTT
CDR3aa: CASSPAGQGKNSPLHF
abundance: few
v_gene: TRBV12-3/TRBV12-4
d_gene: TRBD1
j_gene: TRBJ1-6

CDR3nt: TGCAGTGCTTCGGCGGGGGCTCCCCCCGGGGAGCTGTTTTTT
CDR3aa: CSASAGAPPGELFF
abundance: .
v_gene: TRBV20-1
d_gene: .
j_gene: TRBJ2-2

CDR3nt: TGTGCCAGCTCACCCGGGGTAGCGGGAGCTCGAGATACGCAGTATTTT
CDR3aa: CASSPGVAGARDTQYF
abundance: .
v_gene: TRBV18
d_gene: TRBD2
j_gene: TRBJ2-3

CDR3nt: TGTGCCAGCAGCTTAGAGGCGGACCTTAGCAATCAGCCCCAGCATTTT
CDR3aa: CASSLEADLSNQPQHF
abundance: few
v_gene: TRBV7-2
d_gene: .
j_gene: TRBJ1-5

CDR3nt: TGTGCCAGCAGACGGACCTCAAACACTGAAGCTTTCTTT
CDR3aa: CASRRTSNTEAFF
abundance: .
v_gene: TRBV6-2/TRBV6-3
d_gene: .
j_gene: TRBJ1-1

CDR3nt: TGTGCCAGTAGTATTTTGAGCAGCAATGAGCAGTTCTTC
CDR3aa: CASSILSSNEQFF
abundance: .
v_gene: TRBV19
d_gene: .
j_gene: TRBJ2-1

CDR3nt: TGTGCCTTACACAATGGCTATGGCTACACCTTC
CDR3aa: CALHNGYGYTF
abundance: few
v_gene: TRBV30
d_gene: .
j_gene: TRBJ1-2

CDR3nt: TGTGCCAGCAGCGAAAGGACAGGGGGCTACAATGAGCAGTTCTTC
CDR3aa: CASSERTGGYNEQFF
abundance: many
v_gene: TRBV6-1
d_gene: TRBD1
j_gene: TRBJ2-1

CDR3nt: TGTGCCAGCAGCTTACCAGGGGCGGGGTATGGCTACACCTTC
CDR3aa: CASSLPGAGYGYTF
abundance: .
v_gene: TRBV7-9
d_gene: .
j_gene: TRBJ1-2

CDR3nt: TGCGCCAGCAGCTGGGGGACAGCCTACGAGCAGTACTTC
CDR3aa: CASSWGTAYEQYF
abundance: .
v_gene: TRBV5-1
d_gene: TRBD1
j_gene: TRBJ2-7

CDR3nt: TGCGCCAGCAGTTCGCCCCGCTACGAGCAGTACTTC
CDR3aa: CASSSPRYEQYF
abundance: .
v_gene: TRBV4-1
d_gene: .
j_gene: TRBJ2-7

CDR3nt: TGTGCCAGCAACTTGGGCCAGGGGGTTGATCGCTACACCTTC
CDR3aa: CASNLGQGVDRYTF
abundance: many
v_gene: TRBV7-9
d_gene: TRBD1
j_gene: TRBJ1-2

CDR3nt: TGTGCCAGCAGCTCACCCGGGAGAGGGGAGCTGTTTTTT
CDR3aa: CASSSPGRGELFF
abundance: .
v_gene: TRBV7-2
d_gene: .
j_gene: TRBJ2-2

CDR3nt: TGTGCCAGCAGCGCCAGGGTCGGGCAAGAGACCCAGTACTTC
CDR3aa: CASSARVGQETQYF
abundance: .
v_gene: TRBV28
d_gene: .
j_gene: TRBJ2-5

CDR3nt: TGTGCCAACAGTCGGAATTACGAGCAGTACTTC
CDR3aa: CANSRNYEQYF
abundance: .
v_gene: TRBV12-3/TRBV12-4
d_gene: .
j_gene: TRBJ2-7

CDR3nt: TGTGCCAGCAGCTTGGGCGGGGGGTACACCGGGGAGCTGTTTTTT
CDR3aa: CASSLGGGYTGELFF
abundance: many
v_gene: TRBV7-8
d_gene: TRBD2
j_gene: TRBJ2-2

CDR3nt: TGTGCCAGCGCGGGACTAGCGGAGAACACCGGGGAGCTGTTTTTT
CDR3aa: CASAGLAENTGELFF
abundance: .
v_gene: TRBV11-2
d_gene: TRBD2
j_gene: TRBJ2-2

CDR3nt: TGTGCCAGCAGTTCACGTCCTAGCGGGAGGCTGGAAGAGGCCAAAAACATTCAGTACTTC
CDR3aa: CASSSRPSGRLEEAKNIQYF
abundance: many
v_gene: TRBV11-2
d_gene: TRBD2
j_gene: TRBJ2-4

CDR3nt: TGTGCCAGCAGCTTTTCTGGGAATGAAGCTTTCTTT
CDR3aa: CASSFSGNEAFF
abundance: .
v_gene: TRBV7-8
d_gene: .
j_gene: TRBJ1-1

CDR3nt: TGTGCCAGCAGCTTACAACTGGCGAACACCGGGGAGCTGTTTTTT
CDR3aa: CASSLQLANTGELFF
abundance: .
v_gene: TRBV7-2
d_gene: .
j_gene: TRBJ2-2

CDR3nt: TGTGCCAGCAGCAGAGACAGGGGACGCAACACCGGGGAGCTGTTTTTT
CDR3aa: CASSRDRGRNTGELFF
abundance: .
v_gene: TRBV6-8
d_gene: TRBD1
j_gene: TRBJ2-2

CDR3nt: TGTGCCAGCAGCCCTGGGCCCCAGCATTTT
CDR3aa: CASSPGPQHF
abundance: .
v_gene: TRBV12-3/TRBV12-4
d_gene: .
j_gene: TRBJ1-5

CDR3nt: TGTGCCAGCAGTAACAGGAGCATGAACACTGAAGCTTTCTTT
CDR3aa: CASSNRSMNTEAFF
abundance: .
v_gene: TRBV7-9
d_gene: .
j_gene: TRBJ1-1

CDR3nt: TGTGCCAGCAGCCTTCGACAGGGAGGGACCCAGTACTTC
CDR3aa: CASSLRQGGTQYF
abundance: .
v_gene: TRBV12-3/TRBV12-4
d_gene: .
j_gene: TRBJ2-5

CDR3nt: TGTGCCAGCAGCCTGGGGTACTCTCAGCCCCAGCATTTT
CDR3aa: CASSLGYSQPQHF
abundance: .
v_gene: TRBV11-3
d_gene: .
j_gene: TRBJ1-5

CDR3nt: TGTGCCAGTAGTGACATTTTGGACAGGGACCCTGAAGCTTTCTTT
CDR3aa: CASSDILDRDPEAFF
abundance: once
v_gene: TRBV19
d_gene: TRBD1
j_gene: TRBJ1-1

CDR3nt: TGTGCCAGCAGCTTAGCAGAAGGTCCGGCCAACACCATATATTTT
CDR3aa: CASSLAEGPANTIYF
abundance: few
v_gene: TRBV7-9
d_gene: .
j_gene: TRBJ1-3

CDR3nt: TGCGCCAGCAGCCTTGAAGGGCAGAATCAGCCCCAGCATTTT
CDR3aa: CASSLEGQNQPQHF
abundance: many
v_gene: TRBV4-1
d_gene: .
j_gene: TRBJ1-5

CDR3nt: TGTGCCAGCAGCTTAGGGGAGCTGGCGGGAGGGCCTACTGAGCAGTTCTTC
CDR3aa: CASSLGELAGGPTEQFF
abundance: few
v_gene: TRBV7-2
d_gene: TRBD2
j_gene: TRBJ2-1

CDR3nt: TGTGCCAGCAGCCCCCCGGTCTTCAGCGATGAGCAGTTCTTC
CDR3aa: CASSPPVFSDEQFF
abundance: .
v_gene: TRBV7-9
d_gene: .
j_gene: TRBJ2-1

CDR3nt: TGTGCCAGTAGTCCCGGACTAGCGGGAGGCCGGGGCGGGGAGCTGTTTTTT
CDR3aa: CASSPGLAGGRGGELFF
abundance: .
v_gene: TRBV19
d_gene: TRBD2
j_gene: TRBJ2-2

CDR3nt: TGTGCCAGCAGCCCTACTAGGACCAATGAGCAGTTCTTC
CDR3aa: CASSPTRTNEQFF
abundance: few
v_gene: TRBV7-2
d_gene: .
j_gene: TRBJ2-1

CDR3nt: TGTGCCAGCATCACAACCGGGGACCCACGGTTTGCTTTCTTT
CDR3aa: CASITTGDPRFAFF
abundance: few
v_gene: TRBV28
d_gene: .
j_gene: TRBJ1-1

CDR3nt: TGTGCCACCAGCAGAGCGCAGGGTAGTAAGCATGGCTACACCTTC
CDR3aa: CATSRAQGSKHGYTF
abundance: .
v_gene: TRBV15
d_gene: .
j_gene: TRBJ1-2

CDR3nt: TGTGCCAGCAGTTACTCGTCTGGGAGCCCTTCGGGTGGCTACACCTTC
CDR3aa: CASSYSSGSPSGGYTF
abundance: many
v_gene: TRBV6-6
d_gene: .
j_gene: TRBJ1-2

CDR3nt: TGCAGCGTAAAGACCGGGACCTACGAGCAGTACTTC
CDR3aa: CSVKTGTYEQYF
abundance: .
v_gene: TRBV29-1
d_gene: .
j_gene: TRBJ2-7

CDR3nt: TGTGCCAGCAGCTCACTGACCCCGGGACTCAGTCCAATGAACACTGAAGCTTTCTTT
CDR3aa: CASSSLTPGLSPMNTEAFF
abundance: many
v_gene: TRBV7-2
d_gene: .
j_gene: TRBJ1-1

CDR3nt: TGCAGCGGGTCGGGACTCCTGAACACTGAAGCTTTCTTT
CDR3aa: CSGSGLLNTEAFF
abundance: .
v_gene: TRBV29-1
d_gene: .
j_gene: TRBJ1-1

CDR3nt: TGTGCCAGCAGCCAAGACCCCGGGACTACCTCCTACAATGAGCAGTTCTTC
CDR3aa: CASSQDPGTTSYNEQFF
abundance: few
v_gene: TRBV4-2
d_gene: TRBD2
j_gene: TRBJ2-1

CDR3nt: TGCAGTGCTAGTCGCGGGGCGGGAGGGCCTTACGAGCAGTACTTC
CDR3aa: CSASRGAGGPYEQYF
abundance: .
v_gene: TRBV20-1
d_gene: TRBD2
j_gene: TRBJ2-7

CDR3nt: TGTGCCAGCAGTGAAGCGAGAACCGGACTAGCTTACAATGAGCAGTTCTTC
CDR3aa: CASSEARTGLAYNEQFF
abundance: .
v_gene: TRBV6-1
d_gene: TRBD2
j_gene: TRBJ2-1

CDR3nt: TGTGCGAGCCGGAAGGGCGGAAGCTCCTACAATGAGCAGTTCTTC
CDR3aa: CASRKGGSSYNEQFF
abundance: many
v_gene: TRBV7-3
d_gene: .
j_gene: TRBJ2-1

CDR3nt: TGTGCCAGCAACGAACTCCGGTCTGAAGCTTTCTTT
CDR3aa: CASNELRSEAFF
abundance: few
v_gene: TRBV6-2/TRBV6-3
d_gene: .
j_gene: TRBJ1-1

CDR3nt: TGTGCCAGCAGTTTTTTGAGTTCGAGGGAGAACACTGAAGCTTTCTTT
CDR3aa: CASSFLSSRENTEAFF
abundance: few
v_gene: TRBV27
d_gene: .
j_gene: TRBJ1-1

CDR3nt: TGTGCCAGCAGCCCCCCCCTACCGGGGGAGACCCAGTACTTC
CDR3aa: CASSPPLPGETQYF
abundance: .
v_gene: TRBV7-6
d_gene: .
j_gene: TRBJ2-5

CDR3nt: TGCGCCAGCAGCCGGAGACAGGGGCAGATGAACACTGAAGCTTTCTTT
CDR3aa: CASSRRQGQMNTEAFF
abundance: .
v_gene: TRBV4-1
d_gene: TRBD1
j_gene: TRBJ1-1